What follows is one T cell receptor (beta chain) and its context. The antigen is not known. The sample comes from a study of cytomegalovirus exposure and HLA in healthy donors. Study conclusions and caveats: Accurate predictions that matched the HLA-A and HLA-B alleles of most subjects were reportedly made from TCR beta sequences.

In the PCR, 60 Vbeta and 13 Jbeta primers were used. The protocol was immunoSEQ multiplex PCR, while the TCRdb copy is restricted to in-frame clones and leaves out a portion. There are 200,000 to 250,000 clones in the sample; 70% to 80% occur only once, and 2.5% to 3.5% lies in the top ten. With 2 bases clipped from V and 4 bases from J, the junction kept 7 bases outside the gene matches. Per germline, CDR1 WSHSY and CDR2 SAAADI. This CDR3 is built from 17 residues. This receptor was taken from a woman aged 55-69 years in good health and CMV-seropositive. The V call is TRBV10-2, the J call TRBJ2-3; 12 nucleotides match TRBD2. Sequencing was carried out using PBMCs. The CDR3 protein is CASSEGLAGYTSDTQYF. In DNA, the CDR3 is TGCGCCAGCAGTGAGGGACTAGCGGGATATACGTCAGATACGCAGTATTTT.